The source of this TCR beta chain is a study of Ad26.COV2.S vaccination and SARS-CoV-2 variants. The protocol was immunoSEQ multiplex PCR, while the TCRdb copy is restricted to in-frame clones and leaves out a portion. The table records approximately 500,000 clones, around 85% of them present only once. Treatment here: 19 received Ad26.COV2.S at low or high dose, single or two shots; about five received placebo; per-sample allocation not given. Sampling occurred on day 63 after the first vaccine or placebo injection. Built on an Ad26 vector, the vaccine expressed Wuhan-strain SARS-CoV-2 spike. Germline V gives CDR1 SGHTA, CDR2 FQGNSA. There are 13 residues in the CDR3. General study findings and limits: Substantial breadth was reported for post-vaccination spike-specific CD8+ and CD4+ T cells.

This clone has only one observation. Its antigen is undetermined. An end of the junction does not agree with germline; a read error may underlie this. The TCR comes from a person aged 18-60 years who received the Ad26.COV2.S COVID-19 vaccine or a placebo. The material was peripheral blood, obtained in a trial of Ad26.COV2.S vaccine versus placebo. This chain joins TRBV7-2 and TRBJ2-1; D is possibly TRBD1 (5 bases). This CDR3 reads CASSLGYRQSGLF. Here the CDR3 DNA reads TGTGCCAGCAGCTTAGGCTACAGACAGTCGGGTCTCTTC.